The sequence of this T cell receptor (beta chain) was determined in a study of T cell responses to AZD1222 COVID-19 vaccine. CDR1 is LGHDT, CDR2 YNNKEL, per germline (reference sequence). The CDR3 runs to 15 residues. Trimming shortened V by 1 base and J by 4 bases, and 13 bases separated the two germline ends. General observations from the study: After the peak T cell response, and only then, were repertoires sampled. Females outnumbered males among donors, who were mostly white British; clonal diversity was possibly underestimated.

For this clone: The antigen is unknown.

Profiling relied on immunoSEQ multiplex PCR, and the TCRdb table lists in-frame clones only, not all of them. The sample contains approximately 130,000 clones, just under 95% of which appear only once. The sample in question was peripheral blood, obtained 28 days after the second AZD1222 dose. V is TRBV3-1 (or the pseudogene TRBV3-2) and J is TRBJ1-2, with D hard to call. This receptor was identified in an adult who received the AZD1222 COVID-19 vaccine. The CDR3 coding sequence is TGTGCCAGCAGCCAAGCGTCACTCAACCTCTATGGCTACACCTTC. Its protein is CASSQASLNLYGYTF.